The 8 T cell receptor beta chains listed next were all sequenced from one sample in a study of shared clonotypes between healthy human individuals. The data were produced by immunoSEQ multiplex PCR, yet TCRdb's version contains in-frame clones alone and is incomplete. The sample carries about 380,000 clones, 95% to 97% recorded once. Sequenced input: memory CD8+ T cells sorted from blood. Described subset: CD45RO+ cells pooled with CCR7-negative TemRA cells. Every receptor here comes from a man aged 25 to 40 in good health.

This chain links TRBV15 with TRBJ2-7; D gene ambiguous. CDR3 length: 12 amino acids. V gave up 1 base and J gave up 7 bases, with 8 bases separating them. From germline, CDR1 is LNHNV and CDR2 YYDKDF (reference sequence). The CDR3 here is CATSRGPQEQYF. The DNA of the CDR3 is TGTGCCACCAGCAGAGGCCCCCAAGAGCAGTACTTC. Full variable domain (missing parts from reference TRBV15 and TRBJ2-7): DAMVIQNPRYQVTQFGKPVTLSCSQTLNHNVMYWYQQKSSQAPKLLFHYYDKDFNNEADTPDNFQSRRPNTSFCFLDIRSPGLGDTAMYLCATSRGPQEQYFGPGTRLTVT.

V gene TRBV18 combines with J gene TRBJ2-2; D is unresolved. Germline V CDR1 and CDR2: KGHSH, LQKENI. The CDR3 runs to 17 residues. The V end was cut by 3 bases, the J end by 1 base, with 15 bases between. The chain's CDR3 is CASSPGVARLNTGELFF. The DNA of the CDR3 is TGTGCCAGCTCACCTGGGGTAGCCAGGCTGAACACCGGGGAGCTGTTTTTT.

The genes are TRBV21-1 and TRBJ2-3; the D call in the table, TRBD2, was not verified against the DNA. TRBV21-1 is assigned pseudogene status. The CDR3 is 18 residues long. CDR3 in amino acids: CASSKREKHGPLLDTQYF. The CDR3 region has the DNA TGTGCCAGCAGCAAAAGGGAGAAACACGGCCCCCTCTTGGATACGCAGTATTTT.

This clone was found once. The chain has TRBV5-1 and TRBJ1-4, with 12 positions matching TRBD1. This CDR3 is 16 amino acids long. Unmatched junction bases numbered 8, after V lost 4 bases and J lost 7 bases. Germline CDR1 is SGHRS and CDR2 is YFSETQ. The CDR3 here is CASSTSGTGGGEKLFF. The CDR3 DNA sequence: TGCGCCAGCAGCACATCCGGGACAGGGGGCGGTGAAAAACTGTTTTTT.

This clone was detected once. Other DNA sequences of this sample code for an identical CDR3. The genes are TRBV9 and TRBJ2-7; TRBD1 matches at 10 bases. The germline V gene encodes CDR1 SGDLS and CDR2 YYNGEE. V trimming: 3 bases; J trimming: 3 bases; junction bases outside the gene matches: 3. This CDR3 is 14 amino acids long. In DNA, the CDR3 is TGTGCCAGCAGCGCCGGGACAGGGGTCTACGAGCAGTACTTC. This sequence encodes CASSAGTGVYEQYF.

V gene TRBV4-1 combines with J gene TRBJ1-3; no clear D gene. CDR1 and CDR2 from the germline V gene are MGHRA and YSYEKL. The V and J ends lost 7 bases and 5 bases respectively, with 21 bases between them. This CDR3 has 16 residues. The CDR3 DNA reads as TGCGCCAGCACCCCGACCGGAATGGAGGCCCGAAACACCATATATTTT. Translating gives CASTPTGMEARNTIYF.

The gene calls are TRBV27 and TRBJ2-2; TRBD1 matches at 8 bases. The V and J ends lost 2 bases and 5 bases, in that order; junction bases with no gene match: 4. Germline V CDR1 and CDR2: MNHEY, SMNVEV (reference sequence). The CDR3 is made up of 15 amino acids. The chain's CDR3 is CASSLPGQGTGELFF. CDR3 coding DNA: TGTGCCAGCAGTTTACCTGGACAGGGAACCGGGGAGCTGTTTTTT.

The gene calls are TRBV6-1 and TRBJ1-5; no reliable D call. CDR1 MNHNS and CDR2 SASEGT come from the germline V gene. The CDR3 is 12 amino acids. V was trimmed by 0 bases and J by 9 bases, leaving 6 bases between them. The CDR3 spells CASSEAGWPQHF. CDR3 nucleotides: TGTGCCAGCAGTGAAGCGGGATGGCCCCAGCATTTT.